The present TCR beta chain was sequenced within a study of OX40 agonist ivuxolimab in advanced cancers. Turning to the study itself: A mean age of roughly 62 years, range about 20 to 79, was recorded, and 80% to 90% were male. Having had anti-PD-1, anti-PD-L1 or anti-CTLA-4 therapy before was allowed, and around 44% had some.

This clone came up a few times. Its target is not known. Trimming removed 0 bases at V and 3 bases at J, with 10 bases between. Germline lookup yields CDR1 SGHRS and CDR2 YFSETQ. This CDR3 has 15 residues. General observations from the study: At 0.1 to 3.0 mg/kg, CD4+ and CD8+ blood T cells expanded clonally by week 6.

The repertoire was sequenced with immunoSEQ multiplex PCR; TCRdb's copy has only in-frame clones and lacks some. Found here are about 58,000 clones, over 75% of them singletons; the top ten hold 0.75% to 0.8%. Sequences were derived from CD4+ or CD8+ T cells sorted from blood, sampled in a trial of the OX40 agonist ivuxolimab. This TCR came from an adult with an advanced solid tumor such as melanoma, head and neck, liver or kidney cancer. The chain uses TRBV5-1 and TRBJ2-1; D is uncertain. CDR3 sequence: CASSLDSPIYNEQFF. For the CDR3, the DNA is TGCGCCAGCAGCTTGGACAGCCCGATCTACAATGAGCAGTTCTTC.